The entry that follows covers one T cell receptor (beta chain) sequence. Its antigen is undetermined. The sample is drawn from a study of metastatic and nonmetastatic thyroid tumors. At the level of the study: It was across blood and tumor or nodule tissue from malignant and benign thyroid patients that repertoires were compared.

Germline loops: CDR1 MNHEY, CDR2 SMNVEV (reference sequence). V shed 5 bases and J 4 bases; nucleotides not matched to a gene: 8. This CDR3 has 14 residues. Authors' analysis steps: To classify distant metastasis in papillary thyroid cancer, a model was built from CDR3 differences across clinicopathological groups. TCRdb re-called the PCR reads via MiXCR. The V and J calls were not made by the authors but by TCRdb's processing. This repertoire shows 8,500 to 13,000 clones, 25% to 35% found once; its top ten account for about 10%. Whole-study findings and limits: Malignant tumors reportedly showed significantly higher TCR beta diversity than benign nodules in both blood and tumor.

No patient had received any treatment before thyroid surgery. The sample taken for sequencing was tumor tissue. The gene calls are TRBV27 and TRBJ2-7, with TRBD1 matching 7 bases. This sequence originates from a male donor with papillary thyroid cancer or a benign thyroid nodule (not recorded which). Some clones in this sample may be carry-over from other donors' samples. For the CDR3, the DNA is TGTGCCAGCAGTCCGACAGGGATCCCGTACGAGCAGTACTTC. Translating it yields CASSPTGIPYEQYF.